This TCR beta chain emerged from a study of metastatic and nonmetastatic thyroid tumors. Ahead of thyroid surgery, no patient had received treatment of any kind. TCRdb re-called clones from the PCR reads using MiXCR. This table has over 35,000 clones, approximately 15% appearing once. This clone was counted many times. V lost 1 base and J 6 bases, leaving 13 bases between the germline ends. This CDR3 has 15 amino acids. CDR1 and CDR2 (germline): MNHNS, SASEGT. Material for sequencing was blood. The source of this sequence is a female donor with papillary thyroid cancer or a benign thyroid nodule (not recorded which). Some clones in this sample may be carry-over from other donors' samples. The V and J genes are TRBV6-1 and TRBJ1-5; D gene uncertain. The CDR3 DNA reads TGTGCCAGCAGTGAAGGTCCCAGCACGTTTCAGCCCCAGCATTTT. Translated, it gives CASSEGPSTFQPQHF.